Shown below are 17 T cell receptor beta chains from a single sample sequenced in a study of CD8 T cells in Susac syndrome. Random hexamers were used to reverse transcribe about 0.5 to 1 ug of RNA. From the immunoSEQ multiplex PCR reads, TCRdb called clonotypes with MiXCR, one entry per CDR3 protein. The table has approximately 210,000 distinct CDR3 sequences, 95% seen once. The sequencing input was CD4+ T cells from PBMCs. These receptors originate from a human donor with multiple sclerosis.

This chain joins TRBV20-1 and TRBJ1-5; D is ambiguous. V was cut by 1 base and J by 4 bases, with 8 bases left in between. The CDR3 runs to 13 residues. Germline V gene data show CDR1 as DFQATT and CDR2 as SNEGSKA (reference sequence). The chain's CDR3 is CSARGPTNQPQHF. The CDR3 DNA is TGCAGTGCTAGAGGACCCACTAATCAGCCCCAGCATTTT.

The V and J genes are TRBV7-9 and TRBJ2-7; 7 bases map to TRBD2. The CDR3 contains 14 residues. From germline, CDR1 is SEHNR and CDR2 FQNEAQ (reference sequence). The junction had 6 bases not matched to a gene; V was cut back by 4 bases and J by 3 bases. The CDR3: CASSYAPGGYEQYF. For the CDR3, the DNA is TGTGCCAGCAGCTACGCCCCGGGAGGCTACGAGCAGTACTTC.

The chain has TRBV20-1 and TRBJ2-1; 8 nucleotides agree with TRBD2. The CDR3 covers 15 residues. Germline V gene sequence: CDR1 DFQATT, CDR2 SNEGSKA (reference sequence). V shed 6 bases, J shed 4 bases, and the junction held 11 bases outside the gene matches. CDR3 in DNA: TGCAGTGCGACCTCCACTAGCGGAGATTACAATGAGCAGTTCTTC. Amino acid sequence: CSATSTSGDYNEQFF.

The chain is built from TRBV2 and TRBJ2-3; 7 bases line up with TRBD1. The CDR3 spans 14 residues. J was trimmed by 4 bases and V by 1 base; bases with no gene match: 2. Germline assignment: CDR1 SNHLY and CDR2 FYNNEI. DNA of the CDR3: TGTGCCAGCAGTGAAGAGAGGGGGCCAGATACGCAGTATTTT. Amino acid sequence: CASSEERGPDTQYF.

This clonotype appeared a single time. V gene TRBV6-2 or TRBV6-3 combines with J gene TRBJ2-1; 7 bases match TRBD2. CDR1 and CDR2 (germline): MNHEY, SVGEGT. Germline trimming cut 4 bases from V and 0 bases from J; bases unmatched to any gene: 0. The CDR3 has 14 residues. The CDR3: CASSWTSSYNEQFF. CDR3 coding DNA: TGTGCCAGCAGTTGGACTAGCTCCTACAATGAGCAGTTCTTC.

V usage is TRBV28 and J usage is TRBJ1-5; 9 bases match TRBD1. The germline CDR1 and CDR2 sequences are MDHEN and SYDVKM. Germline trimming cut 10 bases from V and 3 bases from J; bases unmatched to any gene: 7. The CDR3 consists of 14 residues. The CDR3 loop reads CATLTGGHNQPQHF. CDR3 nucleotides: TGTGCCACCCTTACAGGGGGCCACAATCAGCCCCAGCATTTT.

Here the CDR3 reads CASTLAGVREQYF. DNA for the CDR3: TGTGCCAGCACCCTAGCGGGAGTTCGCGAGCAGTACTTC. V and J are TRBV5-4 and TRBJ2-7, with 10 bases that match TRBD2. There are 13 residues in the CDR3. V lost 6 bases, J lost 6 bases, and 6 bases stayed unmatched. Germline V gene lookup returns CDR1 SGHNT and CDR2 YYREEE (reference sequence).

This chain connects TRBV20-1 to TRBJ1-2; D call uncertain. The germline CDR1 and CDR2 sequences are DFQATT and SNEGSKA (reference sequence). V was shortened by 4 bases and J by 1 base, with 10 bases between the two germline ends. This CDR3 is 13 amino acids long. The DNA of the CDR3 is TGCAGTGCTAAACAGATGAGTAACTATGGCTACACCTTC. Protein: CSAKQMSNYGYTF.

DNA for the CDR3: TGTGCCAGCAGTTTAACGGGACTAGCGACCTACGAGCAGTACTTC. Its protein product is CASSLTGLATYEQYF. The rearrangement uses TRBV6-2 or TRBV6-3 and TRBJ2-7, with TRBD2 matching 10 bases. With 4 bases clipped from V and 2 bases from J, the junction kept 5 bases outside the gene matches. The CDR3 covers 15 residues. Germline V gives CDR1 MNHEY, CDR2 SVGEGT.

V usage is TRBV7-9 and J usage is TRBJ2-1; D possibly corresponds to TRBD2 (5 bases). The CDR3 sequence is 15 residues long. Trimming took off 4 bases at V and 2 bases at J, with 12 bases between the two ends. Germline lookup yields CDR1 SEHNR and CDR2 FQNEAQ (reference sequence). Here the CDR3 DNA reads TGTGCCAGCAGCTCTCGGGGAAACCCCTACAATGAGCAGTTCTTC. It encodes CASSSRGNPYNEQFF.

Here the CDR3 DNA reads TGCGCCAGCAGCTTGGAAACAGGATACACTGAAGCTTTCTTT. It translates to CASSLETGYTEAFF. The rearrangement joins TRBV5-1 to TRBJ1-1; possible D gene TRBD1, 5 bases. The CDR3 is 14 amino acids. Germline CDR1 is SGHRS and CDR2 is YFSETQ. The V end was cut by 0 bases, the J end by 3 bases, with 9 bases between.

The chain links TRBV2 to TRBJ1-1, with D possibly being TRBD1 (5 bases). Germline V gives CDR1 SNHLY, CDR2 FYNNEI. This CDR3 comprises 11 residues. The germline V and J ends were trimmed by 8 bases and 6 bases, with 10 bases remaining between them. In nucleotides, the CDR3 is TGTGCCAGCCGGGGGTACGCTGAAGCTTTCTTT. It is translated as CASRGYAEAFF. Using reference TRBV2 and TRBJ1-1 for the parts outside the CDR3, the full variable domain is EPEVTQTPSHQVTQMGQEVILRCVPISNHLYFYWYRQILGQKVEFLVSFYNNEISEKSEIFDDQFSVERPDGSNFTLKIRSTKLEDSAMYFCASRGYAEAFFGQGTRLTVV.

A single count supports this clonotype. V usage is TRBV27 and J usage is TRBJ1-2; D is uncertain. CDR3 length: 13 amino acids. Germline CDR1 MNHEY, CDR2 SMNVEV (reference sequence). With 0 bases removed from V and 5 bases from J, the gap between germline ends came to 7 bases. The CDR3 region is CASSLSGLYGYTF. The DNA of the CDR3 is TGTGCCAGCAGTTTATCAGGGTTATATGGCTACACCTTC.

The rearrangement uses TRBV28 and TRBJ2-7, with D possibly matching TRBD2 (6 bases). The CDR3 runs 20 residues. Germline loops: CDR1 MDHEN, CDR2 SYDVKM. V lost 6 bases and J 1 base, leaving 31 bases between the germline ends. For the CDR3, the DNA is TGTGCCAGCAGCCTCCCTCGGGGGTTTTCTTTCATTTCCCGTTCCTACGAGCAGTACTTC. This encodes CASSLPRGFSFISRSYEQYF.

The chain couples TRBV24-1 to TRBJ1-5; D remains ambiguous. V was clipped by 5 bases and J by 7 bases, with 8 bases between them. Looked up from germline, CDR1 is KGHDR and CDR2 is SFDVKD. CDR3 length: 12 residues. CDR3 protein: CATSAIVQPQHF. The DNA for the CDR3 is TGTGCCACCAGTGCCATAGTCCAGCCCCAGCATTTT.

The V gene is TRBV2, the J gene TRBJ2-6; D is ambiguous. This CDR3 region has 16 residues. The germline V gene has CDR1 SNHLY and CDR2 FYNNEI. Deletions cut 8 bases from V and 0 bases from J, with 14 bases between. In DNA form, the CDR3 reads TGTGCCAGCGGCTCATTAAGGAGCTCTGGGGCCAACGTCCTGACTTTC. This encodes CASGSLRSSGANVLTF.

The chain recombines TRBV11-2 with TRBJ2-5, with 8 bases aligning to TRBD1. Germline assignment: CDR1 SGHAT and CDR2 FQNNGV. This CDR3 region has 16 residues. Trimming removed 1 base from V and 0 bases from J; junction bases left unmatched: 4. CDR3 residues: CASSLGAGGHQETQYF. CDR3 coding DNA: TGTGCCAGCAGCTTAGGCGCAGGGGGCCACCAAGAGACCCAGTACTTC.